Following are 4 T cell receptor beta chains from one sample sequenced in a study of CD4 T cells in relation to SARS-CoV-2 and coronaviruses. The antigens of these receptors remain unknown. Generated by immunoSEQ multiplex PCR, the TCRdb table keeps only in-frame clones and is missing some. The table lists some 38,000 clones, more than 60% of them singletons. Source material: memory CD4+ T cells from PBMCs, cultured in vitro. These receptor sequences come from an adult with COVID-19.

The genes are TRBV21-1 and TRBJ2-7; the table's D call, TRBD2, was not checked against the DNA. TRBV21-1 is annotated as a pseudogene. The CDR3 consists of 12 residues. The DNA for the CDR3 is TGTGCCAGCAGCAAAGAGGCTAGCGGGAGTTTCTTC. It codes for CASSKEASGSFF.

J is TRBJ2-5 and V is TRBV30; 8 bases are a match to TRBD2. This CDR3 is 18 amino acids long. Germline V CDR1 and CDR2: GTSNPN, SVGIG (reference sequence). V gave up 5 bases and J gave up 1 base; unmatched junction bases: 18. The CDR3 reads CAWAKRRGGRPAQETQYF. CDR3 nucleotide sequence: TGTGCCTGGGCCAAAAGGAGAGGCGGGAGGCCCGCCCAAGAGACCCAGTACTTC.

This clone has only a few counts. The chain employs TRBV7-3 and TRBJ2-3; perhaps TRBD2 as D (5 bases). CDR3 length: 16 residues. V was cut by 1 base and J by 2 bases, with 13 bases left in between. The germline V gene encodes CDR1 SGHTA and CDR2 FQGTGA. The CDR3 DNA is TGTGCCAGCAGCTTAAACGCCGGGATTAACACAGATACGCAGTATTTT. Protein sequence: CASSLNAGINTDTQYF. Full variable domain (missing parts from reference TRBV7-3 and TRBJ2-3): GAGVSQTPSNKVTEKGKYVELRCDPISGHTALYWYRQSLGQGPEFLIYFQGTGAADDSGLPNDRFFAVRPEGSVSTLKIQRTERGDSAVYLCASSLNAGINTDTQYFGPGTRLTVL.

The chain recombines TRBV3-1 (or the pseudogene TRBV3-2) with TRBJ2-7; 10 nucleotides agree with TRBD2. V shed 1 base, J shed 3 bases, and the junction held 3 bases outside the gene matches. Germline V CDR1 and CDR2: LGHDT, YNNKEL (reference sequence). This CDR3 comprises 15 residues. CDR3 sequence reads: CASSQAWTSGYEQYF. In DNA, the CDR3 is TGTGCCAGCAGCCAAGCATGGACTAGCGGCTACGAGCAGTACTTC.